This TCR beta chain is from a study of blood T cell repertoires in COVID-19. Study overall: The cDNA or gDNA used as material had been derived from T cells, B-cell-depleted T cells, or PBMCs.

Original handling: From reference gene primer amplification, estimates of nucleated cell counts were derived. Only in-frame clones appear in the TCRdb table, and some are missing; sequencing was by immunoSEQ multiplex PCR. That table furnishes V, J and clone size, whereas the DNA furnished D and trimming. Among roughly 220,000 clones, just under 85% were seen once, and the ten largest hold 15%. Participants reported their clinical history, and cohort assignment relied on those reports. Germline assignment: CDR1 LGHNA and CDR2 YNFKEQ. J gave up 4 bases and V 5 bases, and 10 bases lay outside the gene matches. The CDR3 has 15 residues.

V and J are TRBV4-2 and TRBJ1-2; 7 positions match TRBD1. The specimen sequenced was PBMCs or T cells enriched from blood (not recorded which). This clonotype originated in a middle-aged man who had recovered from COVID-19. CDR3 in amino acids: CASSFSGGQPYGYTF. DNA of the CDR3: TGTGCCAGCAGCTTCTCCGGGGGACAGCCCTATGGCTACACCTTC.